The 25 T cell receptor beta chains in this list originate from one sample, sequenced in a study of human T cells and chemical hapten exposure. Via MiXCR, TCRdb re-called the 5' RACE reads, giving one row per CDR3 protein. The sample includes over 70,000 distinct CDR3 sequences, about 16% of them seen just once. The authors' total RNA extraction used unfractionated whole blood. The receptors stem from a female donor in good health.

This clonotype came up a few times. The V gene is TRBV7-2, the J gene TRBJ1-1; D not resolved. Per the germline V gene, CDR1 is SGHTA and CDR2 is FQGNSA. The CDR3 totals 13 residues. V was cut by 5 bases and J by 3 bases, with 10 bases left in between. The CDR3 here is CASSLQQHTEAFF. The DNA for the CDR3 is TGTGCCAGCAGCCTTCAACAGCACACTGAAGCTTTCTTT.

The sample holds a few counts of this clonotype. The gene calls are TRBV3-1 and TRBJ2-1, with 7 bases matching TRBD2. V lost 8 bases and J lost 9; bases outside the gene matches: 19. Germline V gene lookup returns CDR1 LGHDT and CDR2 YNNKEL (reference sequence). This CDR3 region has 16 residues. Written as DNA, the CDR3 is TGTGCCAGCTCTGGGACGGCGGGAGAATTCGGTATTGAGCAGTTCTTC. Translation: CASSGTAGEFGIEQFF.

The chain joins TRBV5-1 to TRBJ2-3, with 16 bases aligning to TRBD2. Unmatched junction bases numbered 11, after V lost 5 bases and J lost 2 bases. The CDR3 length is 19 residues. Germline V gene data show CDR1 as SGHRS and CDR2 as YFSETQ. The CDR3 spells CASSYGTSGGAVVTDTQYF. As DNA, the CDR3 is TGCGCCAGCAGTTACGGGACTAGCGGGGGGGCTGTGGTCACAGATACGCAGTATTTT.

Written as DNA, the CDR3 is TGTGCCAGCAGCTTAGGACTCCTCTCCAATGAGCAGTTCTTC. Translating it yields CASSLGLLSNEQFF. The chain carries TRBV7-2 and TRBJ2-1, with unresolved D. The V gene lost 1 base and the J gene lost 6 bases, with 10 bases spanning the gap. The germline CDR1 and CDR2 sequences are SGHTA and FQGNSA. This CDR3 comprises 14 residues.

This clonotype showed up just a few times. The CDR3 loop reads CASSRRRNYGYTF. In DNA, the CDR3 is TGTGCCAGCAGTCGCAGAAGGAACTATGGCTACACCTTC. The gene calls are TRBV6-1 and TRBJ1-2; D not resolved. The V gene's germline CDR1 is MNHNS and CDR2 SASEGT. CDR3 length: 13 amino acids. The V gene lost 5 bases and the J gene lost 2 bases, with 9 bases spanning the gap.

This clonotype has only a few counts. The V gene is TRBV29-1, the J gene TRBJ2-7; 7 bases are a match to TRBD1. Germline V gene lookup returns CDR1 SQVTM and CDR2 ANQGSEA. With 6 bases clipped from V and 2 bases from J, the junction kept 10 bases outside the gene matches. CDR3 size: 14 residues. The CDR3 sequence is CSVETGTEAYEQYF. CDR3 in DNA: TGCAGCGTCGAAACCGGGACAGAAGCCTACGAGCAGTACTTC.

There are a few counts of this clonotype. The V gene is TRBV12-3 or TRBV12-4, the J gene TRBJ1-1; D call uncertain. This CDR3 contains 14 residues. V was pared by 0 bases and J by 6 bases, with 11 bases between. CDR3 in amino acids: CASSLAPEVAEAFF. In DNA, the CDR3 is TGTGCCAGCAGTTTAGCCCCGGAGGTAGCTGAAGCTTTCTTT.

This clonotype was recorded a few times. V usage is TRBV25-1 and J usage is TRBJ2-7; the match to TRBD1 covers 8 bases. The trim removed 5 bases at V and 6 bases at J, leaving 12 bases unmatched. Germline values: CDR1 MGHDK, CDR2 SYGVNS. The CDR3 spans 15 residues. This CDR3 reads CASSSRGLSDGEQYF. In DNA, the CDR3 is TGTGCCAGCAGTTCCAGGGGGCTGAGTGATGGCGAGCAGTACTTC.

This clonotype was seen a handful of times. V usage is TRBV28 and J usage is TRBJ2-5; D is unclear. The CDR3 is 17 amino acids. V lost 3 bases, J lost 5 bases, and 22 bases lay in between. Looked up from germline, CDR1 is MDHEN and CDR2 is SYDVKM. CDR3 protein: CASSLGIGTPMLETQYF. In DNA form, the CDR3 reads TGTGCCAGCAGTTTGGGGATAGGCACCCCAATGCTGGAGACCCAGTACTTC.

The chain combines TRBV3-2 with TRBJ2-7; TRBD2 is the table's D call and was not checked against the DNA. TRBV3-2 is described as a pseudogene. This CDR3 has 11 residues. CDR3 in amino acids: CASRRRAREYF. DNA for the CDR3: TGTGCCAGCAGACGGCGGGCCCGCGAGTACTTC.

The chain is built from TRBV1 and TRBJ1-6; TRBD1, the table's D call, was not compared with the DNA. TRBV1 is designated a pseudogene. The CDR3 consists of 15 residues. CDR3 protein: CTSSLIGGIDSPLHF. The CDR3 nucleotides read TGCACCAGCAGCCTCATCGGGGGGATTGATTCACCCCTCCACTTT.

The V gene is TRBV20-1, the J gene TRBJ1-2; weak D call: TRBD1 (6 bases). The CDR3 loop spans 14 amino acids. Germline-derived CDR1 and CDR2 are DFQATT and SNEGSKA (reference sequence). Trimming left V 0 bases short and J 3 bases short, with 11 bases between. This CDR3 reads CSARDRGAHYGYTF. The CDR3, as DNA: TGCAGTGCTAGAGACCGGGGGGCCCACTATGGCTACACCTTC.

The table lists this clonotype with a few counts. The chain couples TRBV12-3 or TRBV12-4 to TRBJ2-7; D might be TRBD1 (6 bases). The V end was cut by 6 bases, the J end by 0 bases, with 18 bases between. CDR3 length: 16 amino acids. CDR3 DNA sequence: TGTGCCAGCAGCCCCCCTCGGACAGCCCTCTCCTACGAGCAGTACTTC. Amino acid sequence: CASSPPRTALSYEQYF.

This clonotype appeared a few times. The chain links TRBV28 to TRBJ1-2; D perhaps matches TRBD1 (6 bases). There are 13 residues in the CDR3. Germline loops: CDR1 MDHEN, CDR2 SYDVKM. Trimming removed 3 bases from V and 6 bases from J, with 11 bases in between. Here the CDR3 DNA reads TGTGCCAGCAGTTTTGGGCAGGGGCATGGCTACACCTTC. It specifies CASSFGQGHGYTF.

The chain uses TRBV20-1 and TRBJ2-4; a weak D match, TRBD1 (6 bases). The CDR3 is 15 residues long. V lost 0 bases to trimming and J lost 0 bases, with 9 bases between them. CDR1 and CDR2 (germline): DFQATT, SNEGSKA (reference sequence). The CDR3 nucleotides read TGCAGTGCTAGAGATGGGACACTAGCCAAAAACATTCAGTACTTC. This encodes CSARDGTLAKNIQYF.

This clonotype was seen a few times. The chain recombines TRBV4-1 with TRBJ2-1; D is perhaps TRBD1 (6 bases). Trimming stripped 0 bases from V and 10 bases from J, with 13 bases between. The CDR3 sequence is 14 residues long. Germline V gene lookup returns CDR1 MGHRA and CDR2 YSYEKL. DNA for the CDR3: TGCGCCAGCAGCCAAGACAACAGGGTGAGCGAGCAGTTCTTC. This translates into CASSQDNRVSEQFF.

V and J are TRBV19 and TRBJ2-2, with D possibly being TRBD1 or TRBD2 (6 bases each). CDR1 is LNHDA and CDR2 is SQIVND in the germline V gene (reference sequence). CDR3 length: 13 amino acids. Trimming removed 6 bases from V and 7 bases from J, with 12 bases in between. The CDR3: CASRSQGLGELFF. CDR3 DNA sequence: TGTGCCAGTAGATCACAGGGACTCGGGGAGCTGTTTTTT.

This clonotype was picked up a small number of times. This rearrangement joins TRBV4-1 to TRBJ1-5; TRBD1 is a possible D gene (5 bases). V was shortened by 0 bases and J by 4 bases, with 10 bases between the two germline ends. The germline CDR1 and CDR2 sequences are MGHRA and YSYEKL. The CDR3 consists of 15 residues. CDR3 protein: CASSQDSGGNQPQHF. In DNA, the CDR3 is TGCGCCAGCAGCCAAGATTCGGGGGGTAATCAGCCCCAGCATTTT.

This clonotype has just a few counts. This sequence joins TRBV5-4 and TRBJ1-2, with 9 positions matching TRBD1. CDR3 length: 15 residues. The germline V gene has CDR1 SGHNT and CDR2 YYREEE (reference sequence). V lost 0 bases, J lost 4 bases, and 4 bases stayed unmatched. The CDR3 protein is CASSLVDRGTYGYTF. In DNA form, the CDR3 reads TGTGCCAGCAGCTTGGTCGACAGGGGGACCTATGGCTACACCTTC. Based on the CDR3 plus reference TRBV5-4 and TRBJ1-2, the full variable domain is ETGVTQSPTHLIKTRGQQVTLRCSSQSGHNTVSWYQQALGQGPQFIFQYYREEENGRGNFPPRFSGLQFPNYSSELNVNALELDDSALYLCASSLVDRGTYGYTFGSGTRLTVV.

In its sample, this clonotype was seen a few times. The chain combines TRBV29-1 with TRBJ2-7; tentatively, D is TRBD1 (5 bases). From germline, CDR1 is SQVTM and CDR2 ANQGSEA. Between the trimmed V and J ends, which lost 7 bases and 0 bases, there was a span of 16 bases. The CDR3 runs to 14 residues. CDR3 protein: CSGIVTGYSYEQYF. DNA of the CDR3: TGCAGCGGCATAGTAACAGGTTACTCCTACGAGCAGTACTTC.

This chain joins TRBV28 and TRBJ2-2; TRBD2 matches 10 bases. Unmatched junction bases numbered 10, after V lost 5 bases and J lost 7 bases. Germline V gene data show CDR1 as MDHEN and CDR2 as SYDVKM. The CDR3 length is 16 residues. The CDR3 is CASSPKNRLAGGELFF. For the CDR3, the DNA is TGTGCCAGCAGTCCTAAGAATCGACTAGCGGGCGGGGAGCTGTTTTTT.

The V call is TRBV7-2, the J call TRBJ1-2; D ambiguous. Germline loops: CDR1 SGHTA, CDR2 FQGNSA. The CDR3 covers 17 residues. Trimming left V 0 bases short and J 2 bases short, with 16 bases between. CDR3 coding DNA: TGTGCCAGCAGCTTAGCGGGAGGAGGAATGGGAAACTATGGCTACACCTTC. It specifies CASSLAGGGMGNYGYTF.

This clonotype showed up many times. The chain joins TRBV18 to TRBJ2-5; D gene ambiguous. The V end was cut by 3 bases, the J end by 3 bases, with 2 bases between. CDR1 and CDR2 (germline): KGHSH, LQKENI. This CDR3 comprises 11 residues. CDR3 nucleotide sequence: TGTGCCAGCTCACCTAAAGAGACCCAGTACTTC. Its translation is CASSPKETQYF.

The chain joins TRBV5-1 to TRBJ2-2; 7 bases match TRBD1. V trimming: 3 bases; J trimming: 5 bases; junction bases outside the gene matches: 4. CDR3 size: 14 residues. Germline loops: CDR1 SGHRS, CDR2 YFSETQ. CDR3 in DNA: TGCGCCAGCAGCTCGCAGGGGGAGACCGGGGAGCTGTTTTTT. Protein product: CASSSQGETGELFF.

V and J are TRBV30 and TRBJ1-2; unclear D gene. Deletions cut 5 bases from V and 4 bases from J, with 11 bases between. The CDR3 runs 12 residues. Germline V gene sequence: CDR1 GTSNPN, CDR2 SVGIG (reference sequence). The chain's CDR3 is CAWDGRGYGYTF. CDR3 nucleotide sequence: TGTGCCTGGGATGGTCGGGGCTATGGCTACACCTTC.